Each of the 12 T cell receptor beta chains below was sequenced from the same sample in a study of response to subunit inactivated influenza vaccine. Using its own MiXCR run on the RT-PCR reads, TCRdb lists one record per CDR3 protein. Here the sample spans 530,000 or so distinct CDR3 sequences, over 9.5% being singletons. Sample: PBMCs from blood, taken on the day of vaccination. The source of these receptors is a man in his fifties who received an inactivated influenza vaccine.

This clonotype showed up many times. The chain combines TRBV5-1 with TRBJ2-7; 8 bases map to TRBD1. Losses at the gene ends were 0 bases for V and 12 bases for J; bases not matched to a gene: 8. The CDR3 has 13 amino acids. From germline, CDR1 is SGHRS and CDR2 YFSETQ. Here the CDR3 DNA reads TGCGCCAGCAGCTTGGGGGGACAGGAGACATCGTACTTC. The encoded protein is CASSLGGQETSYF.

This clonotype was detected only a few times. The chain is built from TRBV28 and TRBJ2-7; D is possibly TRBD1 or TRBD2 (6 bases each). Trimming pared 9 bases from V and 3 bases from J, leaving 18 bases between. The CDR3 has 14 residues. Germline V gene sequence: CDR1 MDHEN, CDR2 SYDVKM. The CDR3 region has the DNA TGTGCCAGTTTTTTGGGGGGCCCTGACTACGAGCAGTACTTC. Translating gives CASFLGGPDYEQYF.

J is TRBJ2-7 and V is TRBV20-1; D gene unclear. The length of the CDR3 is 14 residues. CDR1 DFQATT and CDR2 SNEGSKA come from the germline V gene (reference sequence). Trimming cost V 3 bases and J 4 bases, with 16 bases left between them. The CDR3 sequence is CSARIGPPEYEQYF. The CDR3 DNA sequence: TGCAGTGCTAGGATTGGGCCTCCCGAATACGAGCAGTACTTC.

This clonotype was observed many times. The rearrangement links TRBV5-1 to TRBJ2-2, with unresolved D. Germline CDR1 and CDR2: SGHRS and YFSETQ. V was cut by 0 bases and J by 3 bases, with 3 bases left in between. The CDR3 has 13 amino acids. Here the CDR3 DNA reads TGCGCCAGCAGCTTGGGACACACCGGGGAGCTGTTTTTT. Amino acids: CASSLGHTGELFF.

The CDR3 sequence: CATAGGGWDNEQFF. The DNA of the CDR3 is TGTGCCACCGCGGGAGGGGGTTGGGACAATGAGCAGTTCTTC. The chain combines TRBV24-1 with TRBJ2-1, with 9 nucleotides matching TRBD2. The germline V gene has CDR1 KGHDR and CDR2 SFDVKD. The CDR3 sequence is 14 residues long. V lost 9 bases and J lost 5; bases outside the gene matches: 7.

This clonotype has more than one count but fewer than ten. CDR3 loop: CSANGQGTDTQYF. As DNA, the CDR3 is TGCAGTGCAAACGGACAGGGTACAGATACGCAGTATTTT. The J gene is TRBJ2-3, the V gene TRBV20-1, with 8 nucleotides matching TRBD1. The germline V gene encodes CDR1 DFQATT and CDR2 SNEGSKA (reference sequence). Trimming took 6 bases from V and 3 from J; bases not matched to a gene: 5. The CDR3 runs 13 residues.

This clonotype was seen repeatedly, ten times or more. The CDR3 coding sequence is TGCAGTGCTAGCCCTTTTGGCGATGAGCAGTTCTTC. Translating it yields CSASPFGDEQFF. This chain connects TRBV20-1 to TRBJ2-1, with no clear D. V lost 3 bases, J lost 8 bases, and 11 bases lay in between. The V gene's germline CDR1 is DFQATT and CDR2 SNEGSKA (reference sequence). This CDR3 contains 12 residues.

This sequence joins TRBV24-1 and TRBJ2-2; D unresolved. Per germline, CDR1 KGHDR and CDR2 SFDVKD. V gave up 0 bases and J gave up 4 bases, with 14 bases separating them. This CDR3 comprises 17 residues. The CDR3 here is CATSDLSSGQSTGELFF. CDR3 coding DNA: TGTGCCACCAGTGATTTGTCTTCTGGGCAGAGCACCGGGGAGCTGTTTTTT.

This clonotype was counted only a few times. The chain carries TRBV28 and TRBJ2-7; 7 nucleotides align to TRBD1. CDR1 and CDR2 from the germline V gene are MDHEN and SYDVKM. The J segment lost 2 bases and the V segment lost 6 bases, leaving 7 bases of the junction unmatched. The CDR3 has 14 amino acids. CDR3 in DNA: TGTGCCAGCAGCCGACAGGGTACCGCCTACGAGCAGTACTTC. This codes for CASSRQGTAYEQYF.

This clonotype was seen at least ten times. The V gene is TRBV6-2 or TRBV6-3, the J gene TRBJ1-1, with unresolved D. Germline lookup yields CDR1 MNHEY and CDR2 SVGEGT. CDR3 length: 13 amino acids. Trimming cost V 5 bases and J 4 bases, with 11 bases left between them. Here the CDR3 reads CASSGGIRTEAFF. The CDR3 DNA is TGTGCCAGCAGTGGAGGGATCCGCACTGAAGCTTTCTTT.

This chain uses TRBV5-1 with TRBJ2-1, with D possibly matching TRBD1 (6 bases). V gave up 3 bases and J gave up 2 bases, with 12 bases separating them. The V gene's germline CDR1 is SGHRS and CDR2 YFSETQ. This CDR3 is built from 15 residues. CDR3: CASSSDSPTYNEQFF. The CDR3 nucleotides read TGCGCCAGCAGCTCGGACAGCCCCACCTACAATGAGCAGTTCTTC. The variable domain in full, completed from reference TRBV5-1 and TRBJ2-1, reads KAGVTQTPRYLIKTRGQQVTLSCSPISGHRSVSWYQQTPGQGLQFLFEYFSETQRNKGNFPGRFSGRQFSNSRSEMNVSTLELGDSALYLCASSSDSPTYNEQFFGPGTRLTVL.

Ten or more counts support this clonotype. One end of the junction is discordant with germline, which a read error may explain. The chain links TRBV5-1 to TRBJ2-2; no clear D gene. This CDR3 has 13 amino acids. Germline assignment: CDR1 SGHRS and CDR2 YFSETQ. The CDR3 sequence: CASSLAGTGELFF. The CDR3 nucleotides read TGTGCCAGCAGTTTGGCTGGGACCGGGGAGCTGTTTTTT.